This T cell receptor beta chain was identified during a study of blood T cell repertoires in COVID-19. As for the study in general: The samples span acute and convalescent COVID-19 from the United States, Italy and Spain. The analysed material was cDNA or gDNA that came from T cells, B-cell-depleted T cells, or PBMCs.

Original methodology: Researchers report that nucleated cell counts were estimated from reference gene primer amplification. Generated by immunoSEQ multiplex PCR, the TCRdb table keeps only in-frame clones and is missing some. That table supplies the V and J calls and clone size; D and trimming were determined from the DNA. The sample has 56,000 or so clones, more than 90% seen once. Material: peripheral blood. This TCR was recovered from a man in his fifties or sixties with active COVID-19.

The CDR3, as DNA: TGTGCCAGCAGTCCCGGGACGGCCCTAGCGCGGGTCCCATACGAGCAGTACTTC. This gives the protein CASSPGTALARVPYEQYF. The J gene is TRBJ2-7, the V gene TRBV28; TRBD2 might be the D (6 bases). Germline V gene lookup returns CDR1 MDHEN and CDR2 SYDVKM. The CDR3 is 18 residues long. Trimming took off 5 bases at V and 4 bases at J, with 27 bases between the two ends. The full variable domain, completed using reference TRBV28 and TRBJ2-7, is DVKVTQSSRYLVKRTGEKVFLECVQDMDHENMFWYRQDPGLGLRLIYFSYDVKMKEKGDIPEGYSVSREKKERFSLILESASTNQTSMYLCASSPGTALARVPYEQYFGPGTRLTVT.